This TCR beta chain was sequenced during a study of CD8 T cells in Susac syndrome (dated by TCRdb to the late 2010s). For context, the study as a whole: Repertoire sequencing was used to test whether CD8+ T cell activation and differentiation in Susac syndrome was antigen driven. Clonality of the CD8+ T cell repertoire was compared between more than 10 healthy donors, about 14 Susac syndrome patients and about 15 multiple sclerosis patients. Broader findings and caveats from the paper: The study acknowledged that relatively few individuals were included in the TCR sequencing and HLA analysis.

RNA was extracted with the RNeasy kit and roughly 0.5 to 1 ug was reverse transcribed using random hexamers. TCR beta CDR3 regions were amplified with the immunoSEQ multiplex PCR assay covering 54 Vbeta and 13 Jbeta segments. To correct PCR amplification bias, a synthetic template baseline was used for both primer optimization and computational correction. From the authors' description of their analysis: Only productive sequences were kept, with reads annotated to V, D and J genes according to IMGT and analyzed in immunoSEQ Analyzer. To calculate clonality, Shannon entropy was normalized by log2 of the number of productive unique sequences and then subtracted from one. For each patient and control, public and private clones were evaluated within the 100 most prevalent clones. Susac-specific clones were defined as absent from healthy and MS cohorts, over a thousand published viral clones and other ImmuneACCESS disease sequences. In TCRdb, the public reads were trimmed at Q25 with fastp and aligned with MiXCR, with productive beta chains retained. Each record represents a unique CDR3 protein, reported with the most common genes and DNA among its rows. V and J calls and clone size were set by TCRdb, not the authors. The sample table records about 300,000 distinct CDR3 sequences; 65% to 90% of these occur just once. 0.2% to 0.25% of the sample is taken by the ten largest.

Comment on this clonotype: Its antigen is currently not known. Base qualities are not at hand, and no much larger clone is one base apart.

Peripheral blood CD8+ and CD4+ T cells from healthy donors, Susac syndrome patients and multiple sclerosis patients were profiled using high-throughput TCR beta sequencing. The multiple sclerosis controls were treatment-naive patients who had stable or active relapsing-remitting disease and met the revised McDonald criteria. CD8+ TEMRA cells were enriched by FACS, while bulk CD8+ and CD4+ T cells were purified by magnetic negative isolation. Blood was drawn into EDTA tubes, processed within 24 hours, and PBMCs were isolated by density gradient centrifugation. PBMCs intended for TCR sequencing were cryopreserved in liquid nitrogen and were subsequently thawed in a 37 degrees C water bath. The sorted or isolated CD4+, CD8+ and CD8+ TEMRA cells had a purity of 90% or higher. From the cysteine up to the phenylalanine, the CDR3 has a length of 15 residues. Only the CDR3 portion is preserved as DNA: 45 bases, with reading frame beginning at the first base. Trimmed from V: 5 bases; trimmed from J: 9 bases; junction bases lacking a gene match: 12. As encoded in the germline V gene (reference sequence), CDR1 is DFQATT while CDR2 is SNEGSKA.

The source material was CD8+ T cells from PBMCs. This receptor was identified in a human donor with multiple sclerosis. The chain uses TRBV20-1 and TRBJ2-5, and 13 junction bases match TRBD2. This receptor has the CDR3 CSARGTSGASWAQYF. The sequenced DNA: TGCAGTGCTCGGGGGACTAGCGGGGCTTCTTGGGCCCAGTACTTC.